This T cell receptor (beta chain) emerged from a study of shared clonotypes between healthy human individuals (dated by TCRdb to between 2020 and 2021). A note on the overall study: A couple of women and a few men aged 18 to 49 years were included in the cohort. For each donor, CD4 naive and CD4 memory were each run on three plates, CD8 naive on two plates, and CD8 memory on one plate. The study deeply sequenced blood TCR repertoires of about five healthy adults to estimate repertoire size and the extent of clonotype sharing between individuals. Libraries were prepared and TCR repertoires were sequenced by different laboratories using diverse techniques, in order to increase sequencing depth and limit assay-specific biases. Each donor's leukapheresis produced roughly between roughly 0.85 and 10 billion PBMCs.

Using the deep immunoSEQ assay, multiplex PCR amplified TCR CDR3 regions from genomic DNA. Extracted genomic DNA from each cell subset was distributed evenly across all wells of several immunoSEQ 96-well plates, and each plate was treated as a replicate. Each replicate PCR for sorted subsets received roughly 200 ng genomic DNA, equal to tens of thousands of T cell genomes. Purified libraries were measured with a Qubit 3.0 fluorometer, size-checked on a Bioanalyzer 2100, and measured again with the KAPA Library Quantification kit. Every immunoSEQ 96-well plate was sequenced on a dedicated single-read 150-cycle Illumina NextSeq 550 flow cell. For the original study's pipeline: Because the immunoSEQ output included only junctional sequences and no quality scores, the filtering could not be the same as the filtering used for full-length reads. Sequences were annotated with PyIR, a Python wrapper for IgBLAST v1.9, and V/J genes and CDR3 were assigned using IMGT germline references. Reads with weak V/J assignments (E-value above 1e-6), missing CDR3, stop codons, out-of-frame junctions, or ambiguous translated residues were removed. V3J clonotypes were defined by identical inferred V gene, J gene, and CDR3 amino acid sequence. To compute the percentage overlap between repertoires, the number of shared unique clonotypes was divided by the size of the smaller repertoire. RTK rarefaction, the Chao1 estimator, and Recon v2.1 estimates of unobserved clonotypes were used to assess repertoire richness. Generation probabilities were computed with OLGA for all TCRbeta clonotypes obtained by the gDNA method from several donors. The table comes from immuneACCESS by way of TCRdb, which keeps in-frame sequences with V and J called. Part of the clones is missing from these tables; in studies checked, under half for an unresolved V gene and the rest for unknown reasons. V and J calls and clone size are those listed in that table; D and trimming were worked out from the DNA. This sample comprises hundreds of thousands of clones, less than 97% of them detected only once. Less than 0.13% of the sample is held by the ten biggest clonotypes.

The CDR3 measures 15 amino acids from cysteine to phenylalanine. Only CDR3 DNA remains: 45 bases, in frame from the first base. V is cut by 1 base and J by 4 bases, and the space between the germline ends is 12 bases. CDR1 and CDR2 are drawn from the germline V gene: SGDLS, YYNGEE. CD8 naive samples were CD45RO-negative cells positively selected for CCR7, giving a CD45RA+CCR7+ population that excluded TemRA cells. Healthy HIV-negative adults with no recently reported acute infections or vaccinations were included as donors. Every donor was a Caucasian adult residing in Nashville, Tennessee, USA. Blood was collected by leukapheresis, and PBMCs were isolated by Ficoll-Histopaque density gradient centrifugation and then cryopreserved in liquid nitrogen vapor phase. Purity and quantity of every magnetically sorted T cell population were checked by analytical flow cytometry. Each sorted fraction had its genomic DNA isolated and then quantified by UV absorbance on a Nanodrop 2000c.

Paper-wide results and their limitations: The genetic and exposure-history diversity represented was limited by the small number of donors. Sampling was restricted to blood, and TCR repertoires in tissues likely differ from the TCR repertoires found in blood. Compared with non-shared clonotypes, the clonotypes found in all four sorted-subset donors had higher generation probabilities. Rarefaction of sorted-subset datasets indicated incomplete sequencing despite the large sequencing depth. Naive subsets generally had larger estimated clonotype richness than memory subsets did. When several donors were compared, the shared fraction of clonotypes was 5% to 6.5% for naive CD4, about 4% for naive CD8, 2.3% for memory CD4, and 0.3% to 0.5% for memory CD8. Pairwise subsampling indicated that sequencing depth was expected to affect the degree of clonotype sharing among donors.

Turning to this clone: There is no known antigen for this receptor. No per-base quality is available; no much larger clone lies one base away. Other DNA variants within this sample encode the same CDR3.

Sample: naive CD8+ T cells sorted from blood. The cell subset or site label on this specimen signifies: CD45RA+CCR7+. The sequence came from a woman aged 30 to 39 in good health. Recombination connected TRBV9 to TRBJ1-5; D gene: possibly TRBD1, on 5 matching bases. The bases read TGTGCCAGCAGCGTATCGGGCCAGGGTAATCAGCCCCAGCATTTT. Translated, it reads CASSVSGQGNQPQHF.